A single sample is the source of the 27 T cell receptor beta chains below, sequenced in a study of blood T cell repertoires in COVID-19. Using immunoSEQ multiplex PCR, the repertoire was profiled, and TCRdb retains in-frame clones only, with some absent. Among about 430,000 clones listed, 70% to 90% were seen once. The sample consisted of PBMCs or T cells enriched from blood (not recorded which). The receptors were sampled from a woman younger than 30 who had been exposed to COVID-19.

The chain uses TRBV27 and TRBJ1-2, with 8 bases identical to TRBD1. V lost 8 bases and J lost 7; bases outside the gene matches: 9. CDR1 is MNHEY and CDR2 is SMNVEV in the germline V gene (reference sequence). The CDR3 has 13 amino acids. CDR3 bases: TGTGCCAGCCATCCAGGGGGCTTAGGTGGCTACACCTTC. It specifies CASHPGGLGGYTF.

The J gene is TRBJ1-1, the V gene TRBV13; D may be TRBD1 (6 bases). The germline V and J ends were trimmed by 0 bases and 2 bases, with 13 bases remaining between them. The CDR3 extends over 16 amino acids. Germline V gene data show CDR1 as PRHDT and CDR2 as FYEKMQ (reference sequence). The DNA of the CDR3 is TGTGCCAGCAGCTTAGGCCAGGGACAAGTAAACACTGAAGCTTTCTTT. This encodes CASSLGQGQVNTEAFF. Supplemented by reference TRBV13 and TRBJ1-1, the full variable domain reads AAGVIQSPRHLIKEKRETATLKCYPIPRHDTVYWYQQGPGQDPQFLISFYEKMQSDKGSIPDRFSAQQFSDYHSELNMSSLELGDSALYFCASSLGQGQVNTEAFFGQGTRLTVV.

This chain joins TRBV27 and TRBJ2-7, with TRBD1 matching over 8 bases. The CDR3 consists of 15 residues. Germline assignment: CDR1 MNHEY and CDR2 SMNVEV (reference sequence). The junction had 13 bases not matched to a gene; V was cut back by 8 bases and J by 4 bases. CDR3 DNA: TGTGCCAGCCGTACCGACAGGGACAGGAGATACGAGCAGTACTTC. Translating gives CASRTDRDRRYEQYF.

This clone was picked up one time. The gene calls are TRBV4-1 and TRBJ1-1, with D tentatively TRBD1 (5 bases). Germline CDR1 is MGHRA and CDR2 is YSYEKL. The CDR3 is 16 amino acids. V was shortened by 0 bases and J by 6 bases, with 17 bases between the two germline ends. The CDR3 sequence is CASSQDSWGGGPEAFF. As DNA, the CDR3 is TGCGCCAGCAGCCAAGACTCCTGGGGGGGTGGACCTGAAGCTTTCTTT.

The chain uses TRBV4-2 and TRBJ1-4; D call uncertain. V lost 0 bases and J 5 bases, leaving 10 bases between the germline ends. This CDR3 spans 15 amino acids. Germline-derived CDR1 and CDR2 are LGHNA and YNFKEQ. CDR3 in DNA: TGTGCCAGCAGCCAAGAAGCGTCTAAGAATGAAAAACTGTTTTTT. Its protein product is CASSQEASKNEKLFF.

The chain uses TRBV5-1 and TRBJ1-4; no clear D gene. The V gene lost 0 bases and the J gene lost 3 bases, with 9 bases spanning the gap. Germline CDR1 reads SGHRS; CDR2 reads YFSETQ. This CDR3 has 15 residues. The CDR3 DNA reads TGCGCCAGCAGCTTGGGCGGTCAAGCTAATGAAAAACTGTTTTTT. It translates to CASSLGGQANEKLFF. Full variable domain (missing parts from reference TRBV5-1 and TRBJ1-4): KAGVTQTPRYLIKTRGQQVTLSCSPISGHRSVSWYQQTPGQGLQFLFEYFSETQRNKGNFPGRFSGRQFSNSRSEMNVSTLELGDSALYLCASSLGGQANEKLFFGSGTQLSVL.

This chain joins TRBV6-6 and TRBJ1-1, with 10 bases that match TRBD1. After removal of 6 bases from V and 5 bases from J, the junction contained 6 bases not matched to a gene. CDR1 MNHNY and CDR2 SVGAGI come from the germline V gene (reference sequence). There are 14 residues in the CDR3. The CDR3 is CASRWTGGWTEAFF. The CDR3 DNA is TGTGCCAGCAGGTGGACAGGGGGGTGGACTGAAGCTTTCTTT.

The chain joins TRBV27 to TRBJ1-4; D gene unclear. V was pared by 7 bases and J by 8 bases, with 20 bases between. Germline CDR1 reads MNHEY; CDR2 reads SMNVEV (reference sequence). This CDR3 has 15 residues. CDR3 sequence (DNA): TGTGCCAGCATCCAATCGGTCTTCATCGGGGAAAAACTGTTTTTT. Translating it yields CASIQSVFIGEKLFF.

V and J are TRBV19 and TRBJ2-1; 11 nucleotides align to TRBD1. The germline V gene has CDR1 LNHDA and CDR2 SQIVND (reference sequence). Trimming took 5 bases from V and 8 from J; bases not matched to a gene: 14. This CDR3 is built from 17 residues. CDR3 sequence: CASSWGRKDRGLDEQFF. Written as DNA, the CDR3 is TGTGCCAGTAGTTGGGGTCGTAAGGACAGGGGGCTGGATGAGCAGTTCTTC. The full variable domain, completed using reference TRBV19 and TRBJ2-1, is DGGITQSPKYLFRKEGQNVTLSCEQNLNHDAMYWYRQDPGQGLRLIYYSQIVNDFQKGDIAEGYSVSREKKESFPLTVTSAQKNPTAFYLCASSWGRKDRGLDEQFFGPGTRLTVL.

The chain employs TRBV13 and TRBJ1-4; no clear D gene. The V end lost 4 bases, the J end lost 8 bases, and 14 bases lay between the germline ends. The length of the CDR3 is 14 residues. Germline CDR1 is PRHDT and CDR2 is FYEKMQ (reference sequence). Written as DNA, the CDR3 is TGTGCCAGCAGCTCTCGGGGTTTGGAGGAAAAACTGTTTTTT. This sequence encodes CASSSRGLEEKLFF.

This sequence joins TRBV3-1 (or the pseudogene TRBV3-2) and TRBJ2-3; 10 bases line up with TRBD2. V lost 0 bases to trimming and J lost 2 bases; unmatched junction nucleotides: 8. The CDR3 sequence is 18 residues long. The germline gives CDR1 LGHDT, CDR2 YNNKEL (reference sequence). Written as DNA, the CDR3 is TGTGCCAGCAGCCAAGAGCCCCCTAGCGGGAGTCTCACAGATACGCAGTATTTT. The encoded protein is CASSQEPPSGSLTDTQYF.

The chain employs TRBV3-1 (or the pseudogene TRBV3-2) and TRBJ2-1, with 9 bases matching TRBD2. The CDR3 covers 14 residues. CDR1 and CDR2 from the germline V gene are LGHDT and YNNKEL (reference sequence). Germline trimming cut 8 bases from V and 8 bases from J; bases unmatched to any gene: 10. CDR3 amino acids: CASGQLAGRYEQFF. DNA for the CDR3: TGTGCCAGCGGGCAACTAGCGGGTCGGTATGAGCAGTTCTTC.

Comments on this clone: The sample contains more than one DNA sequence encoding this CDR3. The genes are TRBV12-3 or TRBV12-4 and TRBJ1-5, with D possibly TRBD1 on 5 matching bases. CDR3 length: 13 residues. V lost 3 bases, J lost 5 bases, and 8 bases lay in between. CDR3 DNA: TGTGCCAGCAGTTTCTCCAGGGATCAGCCCCAGCATTTT. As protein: CASSFSRDQPQHF.

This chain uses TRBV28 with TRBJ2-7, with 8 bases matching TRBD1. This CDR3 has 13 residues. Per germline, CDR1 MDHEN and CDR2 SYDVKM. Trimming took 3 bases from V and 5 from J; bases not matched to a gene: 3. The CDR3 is CASSFLQGDEQYF. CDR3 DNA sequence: TGTGCCAGCAGTTTTTTACAGGGGGACGAGCAGTACTTC.

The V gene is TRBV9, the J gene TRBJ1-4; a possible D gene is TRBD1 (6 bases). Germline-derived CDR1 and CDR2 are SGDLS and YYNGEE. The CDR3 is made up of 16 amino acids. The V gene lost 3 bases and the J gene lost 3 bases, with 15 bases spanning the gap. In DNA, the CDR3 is TGTGCCAGCAGCGCGGGACACACCGTAGCTAATGAAAAACTGTTTTTT. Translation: CASSAGHTVANEKLFF.

CDR3 amino acids: CASSLDGGNTEAFF. Written as DNA, the CDR3 is TGTGCCAGCAGCTTAGACGGAGGGAACACTGAAGCTTTCTTT. The chain employs TRBV7-9 and TRBJ1-1; D ambiguous. V lost 1 base and J 1 base, leaving 7 bases between the germline ends. CDR3 length: 14 amino acids. Germline V CDR1 and CDR2: SEHNR, FQNEAQ (reference sequence).

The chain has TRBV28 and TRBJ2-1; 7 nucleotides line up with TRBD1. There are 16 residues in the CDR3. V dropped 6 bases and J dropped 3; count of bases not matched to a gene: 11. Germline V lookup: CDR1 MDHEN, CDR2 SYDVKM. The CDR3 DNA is TGTGCCAGCAGCCCCGCCCGGACAGGAATCTACAATGAGCAGTTCTTC. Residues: CASSPARTGIYNEQFF. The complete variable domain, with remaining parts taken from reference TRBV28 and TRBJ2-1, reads DVKVTQSSRYLVKRTGEKVFLECVQDMDHENMFWYRQDPGLGLRLIYFSYDVKMKEKGDIPEGYSVSREKKERFSLILESASTNQTSMYLCASSPARTGIYNEQFFGPGTRLTVL.

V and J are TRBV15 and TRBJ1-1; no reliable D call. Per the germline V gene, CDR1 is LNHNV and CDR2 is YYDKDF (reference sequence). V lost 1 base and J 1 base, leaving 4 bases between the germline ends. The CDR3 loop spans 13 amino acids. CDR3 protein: CATSRGQNTEAFF. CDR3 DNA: TGTGCCACCAGCAGAGGACAGAACACTGAAGCTTTCTTT.

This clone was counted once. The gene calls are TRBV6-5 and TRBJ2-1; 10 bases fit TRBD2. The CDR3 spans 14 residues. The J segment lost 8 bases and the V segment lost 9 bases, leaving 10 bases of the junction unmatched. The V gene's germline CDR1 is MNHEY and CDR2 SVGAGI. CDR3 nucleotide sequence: TGTGCCAGTTCGGCACTAGCGGGATTCGATGAGCAGTTCTTC. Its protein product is CASSALAGFDEQFF.

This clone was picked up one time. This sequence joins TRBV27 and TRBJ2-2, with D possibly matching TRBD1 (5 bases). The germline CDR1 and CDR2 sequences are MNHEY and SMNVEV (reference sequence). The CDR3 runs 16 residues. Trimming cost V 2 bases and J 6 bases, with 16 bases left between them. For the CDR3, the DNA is TGTGCCAGCAGTTTACGGTCAGGGTTTTCGGCCGGGGAGCTGTTTTTT. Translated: CASSLRSGFSAGELFF.

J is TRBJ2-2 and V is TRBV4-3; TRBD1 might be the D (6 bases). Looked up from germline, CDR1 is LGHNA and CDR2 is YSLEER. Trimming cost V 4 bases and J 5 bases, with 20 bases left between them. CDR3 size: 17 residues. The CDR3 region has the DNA TGCGCCAGCAGCCTAAGCCCGTCGGGACAAGCAACCGGGGAGCTGTTTTTT. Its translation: CASSLSPSGQATGELFF.

For the CDR3, the DNA is TGTGCTAGTGGTTCATCGACAGCGAACACCGGGGAGCTGTTTTTT. This gives the protein CASGSSTANTGELFF. The chain recombines TRBV12-5 with TRBJ2-2, with D possibly matching TRBD1 (5 bases). The CDR3 loop spans 15 amino acids. Trimming shortened V by 4 bases and J by 0 bases, and 9 bases separated the two germline ends. Germline V gives CDR1 LGHNT, CDR2 FRNRAP.

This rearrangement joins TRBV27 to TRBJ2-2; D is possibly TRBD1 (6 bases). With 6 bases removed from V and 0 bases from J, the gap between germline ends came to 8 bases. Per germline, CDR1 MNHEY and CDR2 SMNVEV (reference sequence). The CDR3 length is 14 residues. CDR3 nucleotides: TGTGCCAGCAGCCCAGGGGCGAACACCGGGGAGCTGTTTTTT. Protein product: CASSPGANTGELFF.

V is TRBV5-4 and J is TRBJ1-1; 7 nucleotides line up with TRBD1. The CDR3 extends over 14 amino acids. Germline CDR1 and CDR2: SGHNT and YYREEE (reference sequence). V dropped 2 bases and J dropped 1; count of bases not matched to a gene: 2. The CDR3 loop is CASSFGQENTEAFF. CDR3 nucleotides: TGTGCCAGCAGCTTCGGACAGGAGAACACTGAAGCTTTCTTT.

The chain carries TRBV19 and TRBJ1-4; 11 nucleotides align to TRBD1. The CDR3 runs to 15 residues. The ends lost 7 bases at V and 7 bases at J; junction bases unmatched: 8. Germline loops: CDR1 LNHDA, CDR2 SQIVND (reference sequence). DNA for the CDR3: TGTGCCAGTACCACGCGGACAGGGGGCCTTGAAAAACTGTTTTTT. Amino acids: CASTTRTGGLEKLFF. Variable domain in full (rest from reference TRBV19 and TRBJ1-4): DGGITQSPKYLFRKEGQNVTLSCEQNLNHDAMYWYRQDPGQGLRLIYYSQIVNDFQKGDIAEGYSVSREKKESFPLTVTSAQKNPTAFYLCASTTRTGGLEKLFFGSGTQLSVL.

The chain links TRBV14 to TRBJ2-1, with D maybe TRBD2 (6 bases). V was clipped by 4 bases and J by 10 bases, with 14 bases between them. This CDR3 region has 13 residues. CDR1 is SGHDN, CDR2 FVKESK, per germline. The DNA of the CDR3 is TGTGCCAGCAGCCTAAGACTAGTTGGCGAGCAGTTCTTC. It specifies CASSLRLVGEQFF.

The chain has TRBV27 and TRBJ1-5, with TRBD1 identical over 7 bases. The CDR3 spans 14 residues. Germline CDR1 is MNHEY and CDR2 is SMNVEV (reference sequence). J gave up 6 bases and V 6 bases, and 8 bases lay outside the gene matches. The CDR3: CASSPGQEGQPQHF. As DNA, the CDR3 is TGTGCCAGCAGCCCTGGACAGGAGGGTCAGCCCCAGCATTTT.